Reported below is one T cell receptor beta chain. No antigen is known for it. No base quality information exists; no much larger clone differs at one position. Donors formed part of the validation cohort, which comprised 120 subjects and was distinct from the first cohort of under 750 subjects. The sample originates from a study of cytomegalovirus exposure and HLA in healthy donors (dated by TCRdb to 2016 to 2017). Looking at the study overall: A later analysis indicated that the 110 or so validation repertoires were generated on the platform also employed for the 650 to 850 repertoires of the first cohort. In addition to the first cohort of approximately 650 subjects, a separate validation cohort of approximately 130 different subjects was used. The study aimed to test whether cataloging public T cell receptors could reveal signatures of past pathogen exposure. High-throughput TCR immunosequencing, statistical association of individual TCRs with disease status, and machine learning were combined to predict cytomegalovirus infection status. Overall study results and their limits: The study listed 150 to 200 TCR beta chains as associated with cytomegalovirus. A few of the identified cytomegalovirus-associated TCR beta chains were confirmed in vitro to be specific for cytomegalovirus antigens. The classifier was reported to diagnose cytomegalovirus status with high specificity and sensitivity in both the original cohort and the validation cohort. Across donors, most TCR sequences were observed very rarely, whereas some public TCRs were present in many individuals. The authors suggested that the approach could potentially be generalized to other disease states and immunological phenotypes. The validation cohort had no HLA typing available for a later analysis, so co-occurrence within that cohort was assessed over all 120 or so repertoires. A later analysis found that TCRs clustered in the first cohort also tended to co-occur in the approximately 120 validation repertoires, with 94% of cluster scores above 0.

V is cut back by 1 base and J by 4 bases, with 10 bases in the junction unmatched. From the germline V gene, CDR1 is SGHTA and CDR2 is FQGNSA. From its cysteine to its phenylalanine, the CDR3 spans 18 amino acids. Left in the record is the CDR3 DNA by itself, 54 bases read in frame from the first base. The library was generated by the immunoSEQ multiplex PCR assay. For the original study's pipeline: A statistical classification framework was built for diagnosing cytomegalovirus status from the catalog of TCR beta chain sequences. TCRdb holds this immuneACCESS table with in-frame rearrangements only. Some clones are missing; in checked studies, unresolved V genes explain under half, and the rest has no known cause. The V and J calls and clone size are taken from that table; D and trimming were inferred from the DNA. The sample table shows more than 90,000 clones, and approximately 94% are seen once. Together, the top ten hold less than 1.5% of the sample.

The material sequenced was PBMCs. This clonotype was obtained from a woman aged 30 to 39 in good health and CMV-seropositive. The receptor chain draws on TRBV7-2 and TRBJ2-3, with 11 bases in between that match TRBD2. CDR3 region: CASSLVPSGRTVADTQYF. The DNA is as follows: TGTGCCAGCAGCTTAGTCCCTAGCGGGAGGACCGTAGCAGATACGCAGTATTTT.